A single sample gave rise to the 19 T cell receptor beta chains below, sequenced in a study of cytomegalovirus exposure and HLA in healthy donors (dated by TCRdb to the late 2010s). The library was produced with the immunoSEQ multiplex PCR assay. For the multiplex PCR, a mixture combining 60 forward primers for TCR Vbeta segments and 13 reverse primers for TCR Jbeta segments was used. Entries here come from immuneACCESS through TCRdb and include only in-frame sequences with V and J called. Some clones fail to appear in such tables; in the studies checked, an unresolved V gene covers under half of the shortfall, and the cause of the remainder is unknown. This sample gives 150,000 to 200,000 clones in total; about 79% of them show up just once. The ten largest clones represent less than 2.5% of the sample. Sequencing was performed on PBMCs. These receptors were obtained from a woman aged 45-59 years in good health and CMV-seronegative.

As for this clone: At one of its ends the junction is not consistent with the germline gene, which may arise from a read error. V usage is TRBV7-8 and J usage is TRBJ1-6; D is unclear. CDR1 is SGHVS, CDR2 FQNEAQ, per germline. This CDR3 region has 16 residues. The CDR3 reads CASSLALDSYNSPLHF. In DNA form, the CDR3 reads TGTGCCAGCAGCTTAGCTCTGGACTCCTATAATTCCCCCCTCCACTTT.

The gene calls are TRBV30 and TRBJ2-1, with a possible D match to TRBD2 (7 bases). The CDR3 totals 16 residues. Trimming pared 3 bases from V and 9 bases from J, leaving 24 bases between. Germline V CDR1 and CDR2: GTSNPN, SVGIG (reference sequence). Here the CDR3 DNA reads TGTGCCTGGAGCCCTAAAGTGGGGGGGCCTTTTCCTGAGCAGTTCTTC. It is translated as CAWSPKVGGPFPEQFF.

The chain employs TRBV25-1 and TRBJ2-1; D is ambiguous. V was cut by 6 bases and J by 0 bases, with 15 bases left in between. This CDR3 is 16 amino acids long. Germline assignment: CDR1 MGHDK and CDR2 SYGVNS. The CDR3 region has the DNA TGTGCCAGCAGCCGTGGTGTCGAGAGCTCCTACAATGAGCAGTTCTTC. It specifies CASSRGVESSYNEQFF.

The chain employs TRBV19 and TRBJ2-7; 10 positions match TRBD2. CDR3 size: 15 residues. V trimming: 4 bases; J trimming: 0 bases; junction bases outside the gene matches: 3. The germline V gene encodes CDR1 LNHDA and CDR2 SQIVND (reference sequence). CDR3 DNA: TGTGCCAGTAGTACACCTAGCGGGAGCTCCTACGAGCAGTACTTC. Translation gives CASSTPSGSSYEQYF.

The genes are TRBV10-3 and TRBJ2-5, with 16 bases matching TRBD2. Germline V gene lookup returns CDR1 ENHRY and CDR2 SYGVKD. V lost 10 bases to trimming and J lost 4 bases; unmatched junction nucleotides: 9. CDR3 length equals 16 residues. CDR3 in DNA: TGTGCCACCGGGACTAGCGGGAGGGCCATTTCAGAGACCCAGTACTTC. Protein: CATGTSGRAISETQYF.

The rearrangement uses TRBV29-1 and TRBJ1-1; TRBD1 aligns across 7 bases. Per germline, CDR1 SQVTM and CDR2 ANQGSEA. The J segment lost 0 bases and the V segment lost 4 bases, leaving 2 bases of the junction unmatched. This CDR3 has 13 residues. The CDR3 sequence: CSVGDRMNTEAFF. CDR3 nucleotides: TGCAGCGTTGGGGACAGAATGAACACTGAAGCTTTCTTT. Using reference TRBV29-1 and TRBJ1-1 for the parts outside the CDR3, the full variable domain is SAVISQKPSRDICQRGTSLTIQCQVDSQVTMMFWYRQQPGQSLTLIATANQGSEATYESGFVIDKFPISRPNLTFSTLTVSNMSPEDSSIYLCSVGDRMNTEAFFGQGTRLTVV.

The genes are TRBV4-3 and TRBJ2-1; TRBD2 agrees at 7 bases. V lost 0 bases, J lost 3 bases, and 5 bases stayed unmatched. This CDR3 has 16 amino acids. Germline V gene sequence: CDR1 LGHNA, CDR2 YSLEER. The CDR3 nucleotides are TGCGCCAGCAGCCAAGATCCGGGAGGAGGCTACAATGAGCAGTTCTTC. It encodes CASSQDPGGGYNEQFF.

This clone was seen just once. The gene calls are TRBV9 and TRBJ2-7, with 7 bases fitting TRBD2. This CDR3 is built from 14 residues. The ends lost 0 bases at V and 6 bases at J; junction bases unmatched: 6. Germline values: CDR1 SGDLS, CDR2 YYNGEE. This chain's CDR3 is CASSVELANGEQYF. The CDR3 DNA reads TGTGCCAGCAGCGTAGAACTAGCGAACGGCGAGCAGTACTTC.

The genes are TRBV28 and TRBJ2-1, with TRBD2 matching over 7 bases. The CDR3 loop spans 15 amino acids. Germline V gives CDR1 MDHEN, CDR2 SYDVKM. With 2 bases clipped from V and 0 bases from J, the junction kept 1 base outside the gene matches. The CDR3 region is CASSLQRGSYNEQFF. For the CDR3, the DNA is TGTGCCAGCAGTTTACAGCGGGGCTCCTACAATGAGCAGTTCTTC.

The chain carries TRBV7-9 and TRBJ2-4, with 7 bases matching TRBD2. V was clipped by 5 bases and J by 0 bases; unmatched bases: 7. The length of the CDR3 is 16 residues. CDR1 is SEHNR and CDR2 is FQNEAQ in the germline V gene (reference sequence). CDR3 DNA sequence: TGTGCCAGCAGCCTCTCTGGGGGGGGAGCCAAAAACATTCAGTACTTC. Protein sequence: CASSLSGGGAKNIQYF.

This clone appeared once. The chain couples TRBV25-1 to TRBJ2-7, with D unclear. This CDR3 has 15 residues. The germline gives CDR1 MGHDK, CDR2 SYGVNS. Deletions cut 5 bases from V and 3 bases from J, with 17 bases between. CDR3 nucleotides: TGTGCCAGCAGTACTCGCAGACGCGGAATCTACGAGCAGTACTTC. This sequence encodes CASSTRRRGIYEQYF.

The sample holds a few counts of this clone. The chain links TRBV27 to TRBJ2-7; no clear D. The V end was cut by 2 bases, the J end by 6 bases, with 2 bases between. The CDR3 runs to 10 residues. Germline assignment: CDR1 MNHEY and CDR2 SMNVEV (reference sequence). The CDR3 sequence is CASSLREQYF. The CDR3 DNA follows: TGTGCCAGCAGTTTACGCGAGCAGTACTTC.

The rearrangement uses TRBV28 and TRBJ2-5, with D possibly matching TRBD1 (6 bases). There are 14 residues in the CDR3. Germline lookup yields CDR1 MDHEN and CDR2 SYDVKM. Trimming took off 6 bases at V and 1 base at J, with 12 bases between the two ends. The CDR3 DNA is TGTGCCAGCAGAACTCAGGGGTCCCAAGAGACCCAGTACTTC. It is translated as CASRTQGSQETQYF.

Turning to this clone: Its ends do not fully match the called genes, so a read error is possible. The chain combines TRBV7-9 with TRBJ1-1, with TRBD1 identical over 8 bases. Per germline, CDR1 SEHNR and CDR2 FQNEAQ (reference sequence). This CDR3 contains 14 residues. The CDR3 region has the DNA TGTTCCAGCAGGAATGGACAGGGATTACCTGAAGCTTTCTTT. Protein sequence: CSSRNGQGLPEAFF.

V and J are TRBV14 and TRBJ1-4; D is uncertain. Trimming removed 2 bases from V and 1 base from J, with 5 bases in between. Germline CDR1 is SGHDN and CDR2 is FVKESK. The CDR3 sequence is 14 residues long. This CDR3 is CASSQMRTNEKLFF. In DNA, the CDR3 is TGTGCCAGCAGCCAAATGAGAACTAATGAAAAACTGTTTTTT.

This clone appeared a single time. The chain joins TRBV29-1 to TRBJ2-7; D not certain. CDR1 is SQVTM, CDR2 ANQGSEA, per germline. This CDR3 has 13 residues. With 3 bases removed from V and 1 base from J, the gap between germline ends came to 10 bases. CDR3 sequence (DNA): TGCAGCGTTGAGGGCCCGCAATCCTACGAGCAGTACTTC. Translating gives CSVEGPQSYEQYF.

This chain links TRBV2 with TRBJ2-1, with 7 bases aligning to TRBD1. With V trimmed by 7 bases and J by 9 bases, 15 bases remained unmatched. There are 15 residues in the CDR3. Per germline, CDR1 SNHLY and CDR2 FYNNEI. Written as DNA, the CDR3 is TGTGCCAGCAAAGGACAGGAGGTTCGGCATGGTGAGCAGTTCTTC. This gives the protein CASKGQEVRHGEQFF. Full variable domain (rest looked up from reference TRBV2 and TRBJ2-1): EPEVTQTPSHQVTQMGQEVILRCVPISNHLYFYWYRQILGQKVEFLVSFYNNEISEKSEIFDDQFSVERPDGSNFTLKIRSTKLEDSAMYFCASKGQEVRHGEQFFGPGTRLTVL.

The chain links TRBV28 to TRBJ1-6; D is undetermined. V lost 0 bases, J lost 3 bases, and 9 bases lay in between. The CDR3 length is 16 residues. Germline CDR1 and CDR2: MDHEN and SYDVKM. The CDR3 reads CASSLWGRDYNSPLHF. The DNA for the CDR3 is TGTGCCAGCAGTTTATGGGGGAGGGACTATAATTCACCCCTCCACTTT.

This chain connects TRBV28 to TRBJ2-5; TRBD1 aligns across 8 bases. Trimming removed 6 bases from V and 1 base from J; junction bases left unmatched: 13. Germline V gene sequence: CDR1 MDHEN, CDR2 SYDVKM. The CDR3 consists of 17 residues. The CDR3 DNA follows: TGTGCCAGCAGCGGGTCCTGGGGGACAGGCCCCCAAGAGACCCAGTACTTC. The encoded protein is CASSGSWGTGPQETQYF.